This T cell receptor (beta chain) is from a study of CD8 T cells in ankylosing spondylitis. This clonotype occurred a few times. No antigen is known for it. The V and J ends lost 1 base and 3 bases, in that order; junction bases with no gene match: 6. The length of the CDR3 is 15 residues. Germline assignment: CDR1 DFQATT and CDR2 SNEGSKA (reference sequence). TCRdb reanalysed the 5' RACE reads using MiXCR and keeps one entry per CDR3 protein. The table lists a few hundred thousand distinct CDR3 sequences, 8% of them singletons. Study-wide results and limits: For ankylosing spondylitis blood, a TCR beta motif of 7 or 8 highly homologous variants appeared characteristic.

The sample comprised blood, either unsorted or a sorted T cell fraction (not recorded which). The origin of this receptor is a male donor with ankylosing spondylitis. The genes are TRBV20-1 and TRBJ1-5; 7 bases map to TRBD1. CDR3 DNA: TGCAGTGCTAGAGCCGGACAGGAGATCAATCAGCCCCAGCATTTT. It specifies CSARAGQEINQPQHF.